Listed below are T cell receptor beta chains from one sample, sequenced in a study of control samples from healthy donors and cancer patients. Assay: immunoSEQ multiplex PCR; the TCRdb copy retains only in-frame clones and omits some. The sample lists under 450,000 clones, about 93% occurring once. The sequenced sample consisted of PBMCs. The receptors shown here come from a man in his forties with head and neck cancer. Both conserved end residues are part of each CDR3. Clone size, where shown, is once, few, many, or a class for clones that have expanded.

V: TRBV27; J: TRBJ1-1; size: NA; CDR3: CASSSNRQGANTEAFF
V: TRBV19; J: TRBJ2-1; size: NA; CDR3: CASRRDRDDNEQFF
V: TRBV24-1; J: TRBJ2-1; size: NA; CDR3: CATSDNGQGVHNEQFF
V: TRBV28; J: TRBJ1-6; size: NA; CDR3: CASSFSGGAWNSPLHF
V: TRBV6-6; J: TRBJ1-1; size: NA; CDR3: CASSYPSDMTAFF
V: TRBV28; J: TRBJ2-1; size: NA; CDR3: CASSDRGGGNYNEQFF
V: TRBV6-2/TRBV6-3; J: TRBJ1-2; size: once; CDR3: CASSVTGAGYGYTF
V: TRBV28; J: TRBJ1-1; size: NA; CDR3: CASSLGGANMNTEAFF
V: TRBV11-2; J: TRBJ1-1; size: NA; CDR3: CASTQLGGTEAFF
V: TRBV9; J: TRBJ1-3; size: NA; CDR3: CASSPQVGSVSGNTIYF
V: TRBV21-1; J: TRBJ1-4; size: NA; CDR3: CASSPRDSKPEHEKLFF
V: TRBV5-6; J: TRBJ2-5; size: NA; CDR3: CASSLDRRTGQTQYF
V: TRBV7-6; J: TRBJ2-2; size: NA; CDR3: CASSDRGAGTGELFF
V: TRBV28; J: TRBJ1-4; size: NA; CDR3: CASSLMGQGGEKLFF
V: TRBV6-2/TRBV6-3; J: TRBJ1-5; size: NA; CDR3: CASSSPEGRRSNQPQHF
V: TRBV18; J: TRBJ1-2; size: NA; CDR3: CASSLEAGANYGYTF
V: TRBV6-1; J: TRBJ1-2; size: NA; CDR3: CASSEVRGAIGYTF
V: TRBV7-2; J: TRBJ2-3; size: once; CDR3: CASSLSRGSTDTQYF
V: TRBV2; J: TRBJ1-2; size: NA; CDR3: CASSGFFWTQEIRANYGYTF
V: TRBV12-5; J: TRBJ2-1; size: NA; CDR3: CASGLITTGSSYNEQFF
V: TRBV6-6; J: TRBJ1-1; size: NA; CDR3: CASSPGENTEAFF
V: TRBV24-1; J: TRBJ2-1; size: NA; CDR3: CATSDRTRNEQFF
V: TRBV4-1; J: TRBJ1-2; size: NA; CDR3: CASSQDSGFGYTF
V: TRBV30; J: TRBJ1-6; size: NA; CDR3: CAWSTLDDSPLHF
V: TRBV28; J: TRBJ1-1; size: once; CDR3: CASTWVGQANTEAFF
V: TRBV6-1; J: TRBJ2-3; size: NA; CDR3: CASSDALGLGGDTQYF
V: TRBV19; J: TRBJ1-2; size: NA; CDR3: CASSVRGSTGGQYGYTF
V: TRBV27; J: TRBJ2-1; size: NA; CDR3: CASSASGTRWLSNEQFF
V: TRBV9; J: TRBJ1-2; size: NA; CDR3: CASSLHGGGYTF
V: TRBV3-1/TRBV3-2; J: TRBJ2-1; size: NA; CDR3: CASSPQGTSGIYNEQFF
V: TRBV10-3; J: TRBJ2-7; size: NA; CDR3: CAIGRDRGYYEQYF
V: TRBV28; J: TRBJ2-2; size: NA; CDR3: CASSLYRSRGGELFF
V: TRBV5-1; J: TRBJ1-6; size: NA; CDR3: CASSLGQSNSPLHF
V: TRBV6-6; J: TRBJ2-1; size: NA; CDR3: CASSPEGGGFYNEQFF
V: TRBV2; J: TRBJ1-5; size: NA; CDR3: CASSEQGIQPQHF
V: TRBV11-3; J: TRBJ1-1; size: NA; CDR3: CASSFTGNTEAFF
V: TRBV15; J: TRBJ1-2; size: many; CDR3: CATSRDLWLAGIYGYTF
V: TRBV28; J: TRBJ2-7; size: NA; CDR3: CASSPPGPSVSYEQYF
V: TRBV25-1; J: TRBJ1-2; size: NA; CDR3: CASAGGGTRGYTF
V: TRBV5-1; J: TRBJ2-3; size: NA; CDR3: CASSWDRIASTDTQYF